These 8 T cell receptor beta chains were sequenced from one sample in a study of blood T cell repertoires in COVID-19. Assay used: immunoSEQ multiplex PCR; TCRdb lists only in-frame clones, some missing. The sample consists of 360,000 or so clones, 87% of them appearing once. The sequenced sample was PBMCs or T cells enriched from blood (not recorded which). Receptor source: a woman in her twenties or thirties who had recovered from COVID-19.

The chain employs TRBV6-1 and TRBJ1-1; 8 bases are a match to TRBD1. J was trimmed by 10 bases and V by 0 bases; bases with no gene match: 10. In germline, CDR1 is MNHNS, CDR2 SASEGT. The CDR3 covers 15 residues. The CDR3 DNA reads TGTGCCAGCAGTGAAGCTGGGACAGGCCTTTACGGAGCTTTCTTT. Translation: CASSEAGTGLYGAFF.

This sequence joins TRBV10-3 and TRBJ2-2; maybe TRBD2 (5 bases). This CDR3 contains 15 residues. The germline gives CDR1 ENHRY, CDR2 SYGVKD. V shed 0 bases and J shed 4 bases, with 9 bases lying between them. The CDR3: CAISESRVTTGELFF. The CDR3 coding sequence is TGTGCCATCAGTGAGTCGAGGGTTACCACCGGGGAGCTGTTTTTT.

The genes are TRBV12-3 or TRBV12-4 and TRBJ1-5; D gene ambiguous. This CDR3 comprises 12 residues. Trimming left V 6 bases short and J 5 bases short, with 8 bases between. Written as DNA, the CDR3 is TGTGCCAGCAGCCCTCCCCATCAGCCCCAGCATTTT. Translating gives CASSPPHQPQHF.

The chain couples TRBV3-1 (or the pseudogene TRBV3-2) to TRBJ2-7; weak D call: TRBD2 (6 bases). Germline loops: CDR1 LGHDT, CDR2 YNNKEL (reference sequence). The CDR3 is 13 amino acids. V dropped 5 bases and J dropped 6 bases, with 14 bases sitting between them. Written as DNA, the CDR3 is TGTGCCAGCAGCTCCCGGGAGCGGATCGAGCAGTACTTC. It codes for CASSSRERIEQYF.

This clone was observed once. V is TRBV28 and J is TRBJ1-4; weak D call: TRBD1 (5 bases). The germline gives CDR1 MDHEN, CDR2 SYDVKM. The CDR3 is made up of 15 amino acids. V was cut by 3 bases and J by 4 bases, with 12 bases left in between. As DNA, the CDR3 is TGTGCCAGCAGTTTGCCCCCAGGGTTTAATGAAAAACTGTTTTTT. Translated: CASSLPPGFNEKLFF.

The CDR3 nucleotides are TGTGCCAGCAGCCTAGCGGGGGGGCACACCGGGGAGCTGTTTTTT. Translated, it gives CASSLAGGHTGELFF. The chain joins TRBV9 to TRBJ2-2; 12 nucleotides align to TRBD2. CDR1 SGDLS and CDR2 YYNGEE come from the germline V gene. J gave up 3 bases and V 4 bases, and 1 base lay outside the gene matches. The CDR3 spans 15 residues. The full variable domain, completed using reference TRBV9 and TRBJ2-2, is DSGVTQTPKHLITATGQRVTLRCSPRSGDLSVYWYQQSLDQGLQFLIQYYNGEERAKGNILERFSAQQFPDLHSELNLSSLELGDSALYFCASSLAGGHTGELFFGEGSRLTVL.

The count of this clone is one. This chain links TRBV28 with TRBJ2-1, with D possibly TRBD2 on 6 matching bases. Per germline, CDR1 MDHEN and CDR2 SYDVKM. V was trimmed by 3 bases and J by 6 bases, leaving 12 bases between them. This CDR3 has 14 amino acids. The CDR3 region has the DNA TGTGCCAGCAGTTTTAATGGCGGGGTCAATGAGCAGTTCTTC. It specifies CASSFNGGVNEQFF. The variable domain in full, with the rest retrieved from reference TRBV28 and TRBJ2-1, is DVKVTQSSRYLVKRTGEKVFLECVQDMDHENMFWYRQDPGLGLRLIYFSYDVKMKEKGDIPEGYSVSREKKERFSLILESASTNQTSMYLCASSFNGGVNEQFFGPGTRLTVL.

This clone was counted once. The chain recombines TRBV5-1 with TRBJ2-2, with 13 bases lining up with TRBD2. CDR1 and CDR2 from the germline V gene are SGHRS and YFSETQ. V dropped 0 bases and J dropped 11; count of bases not matched to a gene: 4. The CDR3 sequence is 15 residues long. CDR3 coding DNA: TGCGCCAGCAGCTTGGGACTAGCGGGAGGAGGAGAGCTGTTTTTT. This sequence encodes CASSLGLAGGGELFF.